A selection of T cell receptor beta chains follows, all from one sample in a study of blood T cells in healthy people across ages. TCRdb analysed the 5' RACE reads with MiXCR anew, one entry per CDR3 protein. The table shows around 1,000,000 distinct CDR3 sequences, with 25% occurring only once. The sample was also linked to a second study, of T cells of mothers and their children.

The source material was blood. The source is a girl aged 2 to 10 in good health. CDR3s include the opening cysteine and the closing phenylalanine or tryptophan. The D gene is left open where the match is weak. Clone size is given for some rows only: seen once, a few or many times, or a class if the clone is expanded.

clone size: few
J gene: TRBJ2-7
D gene: TRBD2
V gene: TRBV20-1
CDR3 protein: CSAPGTSGRYSYEQYF
CDR3 DNA: TGCAGTGCCCCCGGGACTAGCGGGAGGTACTCCTACGAGCAGTACTTC

clone size: .
J gene: TRBJ2-3
D gene: TRBD2
V gene: TRBV7-2
CDR3 protein: CASSFSVGGADTQYF
CDR3 DNA: TGTGCCAGCAGCTTTTCCGTGGGAGGGGCAGATACGCAGTATTTT

clone size: many
J gene: TRBJ2-1
D gene: .
V gene: TRBV3-1
CDR3 protein: CASSVQPSSYNEQFF
CDR3 DNA: TGTGCCAGCAGCGTCCAGCCCTCCTCCTACAATGAGCAGTTCTTC

clone size: few
J gene: TRBJ2-3
D gene: TRBD2
V gene: TRBV5-1
CDR3 protein: CASSLALGLAGTDTQYF
CDR3 DNA: TGCGCCAGCAGCTTGGCGTTGGGACTAGCGGGCACAGATACGCAGTATTTT

clone size: .
J gene: TRBJ2-1
D gene: .
V gene: TRBV29-1
CDR3 protein: CSVYVNWESSYNEQFF
CDR3 DNA: TGCAGCGTTTACGTTAATTGGGAGAGCTCCTACAATGAGCAGTTCTTC

clone size: .
J gene: TRBJ2-1
D gene: .
V gene: TRBV7-2
CDR3 protein: CASSLWGGGFNEQFF
CDR3 DNA: TGTGCCAGCAGCTTATGGGGCGGCGGGTTCAATGAGCAGTTCTTC

clone size: few
J gene: TRBJ1-2
D gene: .
V gene: TRBV7-2
CDR3 protein: CASSLVAGTPGYTF
CDR3 DNA: TGTGCCAGCAGCTTAGTAGCTGGGACCCCCGGCTACACCTTC

clone size: .
J gene: TRBJ2-3
D gene: .
V gene: TRBV3-1
CDR3 protein: CASSRRAALADTQYF
CDR3 DNA: TGTGCCAGCAGCCGGAGGGCCGCTTTGGCAGATACGCAGTATTTT

clone size: few
J gene: TRBJ2-1
D gene: .
V gene: TRBV6-2/TRBV6-3
CDR3 protein: CASTLTVQNEQFF
CDR3 DNA: TGTGCCAGCACCCTGACAGTTCAAAATGAGCAGTTCTTC

clone size: .
J gene: TRBJ2-2
D gene: TRBD2
V gene: TRBV7-2
CDR3 protein: CASSLLSGGGTGELSF
CDR3 DNA: TGTGCCAGCAGCTTACTATCGGGAGGGGGAACCGGGGAGCTGTCTTTT

clone size: .
J gene: TRBJ2-1
D gene: .
V gene: TRBV6-2/TRBV6-3
CDR3 protein: CASSSLVYLGNEQFF
CDR3 DNA: TGTGCCAGCAGTTCCCTAGTATATCTTGGGAATGAGCAGTTCTTC

clone size: .
J gene: TRBJ2-1
D gene: .
V gene: TRBV11-1
CDR3 protein: CASLQGYF
CDR3 DNA: TGTGCCAGCCTTCAAGGGTACTTC

clone size: .
J gene: TRBJ2-5
D gene: .
V gene: TRBV10-3
CDR3 protein: CAISKWGREQETQYF
CDR3 DNA: TGTGCCATCAGTAAATGGGGGAGAGAACAAGAGACCCAGTACTTC

clone size: few
J gene: TRBJ2-7
D gene: TRBD1
V gene: TRBV27
CDR3 protein: CASSLTGTAYYEQYF
CDR3 DNA: TGTGCCAGCAGTTTAACCGGGACAGCGTACTACGAGCAGTACTTC

clone size: once
J gene: TRBJ2-3
D gene: .
V gene: TRBV4-3
CDR3 protein: CASSQEYPDTQYF
CDR3 DNA: TGCGCCAGCAGCCAAGAGTATCCAGATACGCAGTATTTT

clone size: few
J gene: TRBJ2-5
D gene: .
V gene: TRBV4-3
CDR3 protein: CASSHRLGETQYF
CDR3 DNA: TGCGCCAGCAGCCACAGGCTAGGGGAGACCCAGTACTTC

clone size: .
J gene: TRBJ2-1
D gene: TRBD2
V gene: TRBV27
CDR3 protein: CASSSTSEYARGSFNEQFF
CDR3 DNA: TGTGCCAGCAGTTCAACTAGCGAGTATGCCCGAGGATCCTTCAATGAGCAGTTCTTC

clone size: .
J gene: TRBJ2-7
D gene: .
V gene: TRBV4-1
CDR3 protein: CASSQPGGTVTYEQYF
CDR3 DNA: TGCGCCAGCAGCCAGCCAGGGGGGACAGTTACCTACGAGCAGTACTTC

clone size: .
J gene: TRBJ1-2
D gene: .
V gene: TRBV7-6
CDR3 protein: CFSGGPTNGYTF
CDR3 DNA: TGTTTCTCTGGTGGTCCAACTAATGGCTACACCTTC

clone size: .
J gene: TRBJ2-5
D gene: TRBD1
V gene: TRBV7-2
CDR3 protein: CASSLSRGLERETQYF
CDR3 DNA: TGTGCCAGCAGCTTATCCAGGGGGCTTGAGAGAGAGACCCAGTACTTC

clone size: .
J gene: TRBJ2-5
D gene: .
V gene: TRBV5-1
CDR3 protein: CASSIGSPETQYF
CDR3 DNA: TGCGCCAGCAGCATCGGGTCCCCGGAGACCCAGTACTTC

clone size: .
J gene: TRBJ2-1
D gene: TRBD2
V gene: TRBV6-5
CDR3 protein: CASSRGGRNEQFF
CDR3 DNA: TGTGCCAGCAGCCGGGGGGGGCGGAATGAGCAGTTCTTC

clone size: .
J gene: TRBJ2-7
D gene: .
V gene: TRBV2
CDR3 protein: CASSEIGVRSYEQYF
CDR3 DNA: TGTGCCAGCAGTGAAATCGGGGTCCGCTCCTACGAGCAGTACTTC

clone size: .
J gene: TRBJ2-5
D gene: TRBD2
V gene: TRBV4-1
CDR3 protein: CASSPTTSLEETQYF
CDR3 DNA: TGCGCCAGCAGCCCAACGACTAGCTTAGAAGAGACCCAGTACTTC

clone size: .
J gene: TRBJ2-1
D gene: TRBD2
V gene: TRBV2
CDR3 protein: CASSRPLAVYEQFF
CDR3 DNA: TGTGCCAGCAGTAGGCCTCTAGCGGTGTACGAGCAGTTCTTC

clone size: .
J gene: TRBJ2-5
D gene: TRBD2
V gene: TRBV3-1
CDR3 protein: CASSPGRASGYQETQYF
CDR3 DNA: TGTGCCAGCAGCCCAGGGAGGGCTAGCGGGTACCAAGAGACCCAGTACTTC

clone size: .
J gene: TRBJ1-1
D gene: .
V gene: TRBV12-3/TRBV12-4
CDR3 protein: CANSHSRFGTEAFF
CDR3 DNA: TGTGCCAACAGTCACTCCAGATTTGGGACTGAAGCTTTCTTT

clone size: few
J gene: TRBJ2-7
D gene: .
V gene: TRBV4-2
CDR3 protein: CASSQDLGSHYEQYF
CDR3 DNA: TGTGCCAGCAGCCAAGACCTGGGCTCCCACTACGAGCAGTACTTC

clone size: few
J gene: TRBJ2-7
D gene: TRBD1
V gene: TRBV5-1
CDR3 protein: CASSPGTVVSEQYF
CDR3 DNA: TGCGCCAGCAGCCCTGGGACAGTGGTGAGTGAGCAGTACTTC

clone size: few
J gene: TRBJ1-2
D gene: .
V gene: TRBV4-1
CDR3 protein: CASSQPTGPRGSRGEGYTF
CDR3 DNA: TGCGCCAGCAGCCAACCCACTGGTCCGCGGGGCTCCCGAGGAGAGGGCTACACCTTC

clone size: .
J gene: TRBJ1-1
D gene: .
V gene: TRBV15
CDR3 protein: CATSRVYGNTEAFF
CDR3 DNA: TGTGCCACCAGCAGAGTCTACGGGAACACTGAAGCTTTCTTT

clone size: .
J gene: TRBJ2-7
D gene: .
V gene: TRBV20-1
CDR3 protein: CSARRRNLRGSPEQYF
CDR3 DNA: TGCAGTGCCAGGCGGAGGAACCTCCGGGGGAGCCCAGAGCAGTACTTC

clone size: few
J gene: TRBJ2-3
D gene: .
V gene: TRBV13
CDR3 protein: CASSLRTTSTTDTQYF
CDR3 DNA: TGTGCCAGTAGCTTACGAACTACCAGTACCACAGATACGCAGTATTTT

clone size: .
J gene: TRBJ1-1
D gene: .
V gene: TRBV27
CDR3 protein: CASGGAWNTEAFF
CDR3 DNA: TGTGCCAGCGGAGGGGCTTGGAACACTGAAGCTTTCTTT

clone size: few
J gene: TRBJ2-7
D gene: TRBD2
V gene: TRBV28
CDR3 protein: CASSLIGRIHEQYF
CDR3 DNA: TGTGCCAGCAGTTTGATCGGGAGGATCCACGAGCAGTACTTC

clone size: .
J gene: TRBJ1-2
D gene: .
V gene: TRBV29-1
CDR3 protein: CSAAGIHGYTF
CDR3 DNA: TGCAGCGCTGCCGGGATCCATGGCTACACCTTC

clone size: few
J gene: TRBJ2-7
D gene: .
V gene: TRBV11-2
CDR3 protein: CASSSTRGSYEQYF
CDR3 DNA: TGTGCCAGCAGCTCCACGAGAGGGAGCTACGAGCAGTACTTC

clone size: .
J gene: TRBJ1-4
D gene: .
V gene: TRBV7-9
CDR3 protein: CASSLFPGRTTATNEKLFF
CDR3 DNA: TGTGCCAGCAGCTTGTTTCCGGGACGGACTACTGCAACTAATGAAAAACTGTTTTTT

clone size: few
J gene: TRBJ2-5
D gene: TRBD2
V gene: TRBV15
CDR3 protein: CATSLRTSQETQYF
CDR3 DNA: TGTGCCACCAGCCTAAGGACTAGCCAAGAGACCCAGTACTTC

clone size: few
J gene: TRBJ2-5
D gene: TRBD2
V gene: TRBV20-1
CDR3 protein: CSAPSGGIQETQYF
CDR3 DNA: TGCAGTGCCCCTAGCGGGGGGATCCAAGAGACCCAGTACTTC

clone size: few
J gene: TRBJ2-7
D gene: .
V gene: TRBV20-1
CDR3 protein: CSSGGYEIAEQYF
CDR3 DNA: TGCAGTTCGGGCGGTTATGAGATAGCCGAGCAGTACTTC

clone size: few
J gene: TRBJ2-7
D gene: TRBD2
V gene: TRBV7-9
CDR3 protein: CASSLGAGVGDEQYF
CDR3 DNA: TGTGCCAGCAGCTTAGGGGCGGGAGTGGGCGACGAGCAGTACTTC

clone size: .
J gene: TRBJ2-3
D gene: .
V gene: TRBV7-9
CDR3 protein: CASSLAVDSPGDTQYF
CDR3 DNA: TGTGCCAGCAGCTTAGCGGTTGACAGTCCCGGGGATACGCAGTATTTT

clone size: once
J gene: TRBJ1-4
D gene: .
V gene: TRBV7-9
CDR3 protein: CASSSGLRARNEKLFF
CDR3 DNA: TGTGCCAGCAGCTCCGGGCTCCGAGCCAGAAATGAAAAACTGTTTTTT

clone size: .
J gene: TRBJ2-7
D gene: TRBD1
V gene: TRBV11-2
CDR3 protein: CATRKVGGQPRTYEQYF
CDR3 DNA: TGTGCCACCCGAAAAGTAGGGGGACAGCCGCGGACCTACGAGCAGTACTTC

clone size: .
J gene: TRBJ2-3
D gene: .
V gene: TRBV21-1
CDR3 protein: CASSKVISGQLTDTQYF
CDR3 DNA: TGTGCCAGCAGCAAAGTGATTAGCGGGCAACTCACAGATACGCAGTATTTT

clone size: .
J gene: TRBJ1-4
D gene: TRBD1
V gene: TRBV11-1
CDR3 protein: CASSPDRGADEKLFF
CDR3 DNA: TGTGCCAGCAGCCCCGACAGGGGCGCAGATGAAAAACTGTTTTTT

clone size: .
J gene: TRBJ2-4
D gene: TRBD1
V gene: TRBV28
CDR3 protein: CASSFSRGSIQYF
CDR3 DNA: TGTGCCAGCAGTTTCTCCAGGGGGAGCATTCAGTACTTC